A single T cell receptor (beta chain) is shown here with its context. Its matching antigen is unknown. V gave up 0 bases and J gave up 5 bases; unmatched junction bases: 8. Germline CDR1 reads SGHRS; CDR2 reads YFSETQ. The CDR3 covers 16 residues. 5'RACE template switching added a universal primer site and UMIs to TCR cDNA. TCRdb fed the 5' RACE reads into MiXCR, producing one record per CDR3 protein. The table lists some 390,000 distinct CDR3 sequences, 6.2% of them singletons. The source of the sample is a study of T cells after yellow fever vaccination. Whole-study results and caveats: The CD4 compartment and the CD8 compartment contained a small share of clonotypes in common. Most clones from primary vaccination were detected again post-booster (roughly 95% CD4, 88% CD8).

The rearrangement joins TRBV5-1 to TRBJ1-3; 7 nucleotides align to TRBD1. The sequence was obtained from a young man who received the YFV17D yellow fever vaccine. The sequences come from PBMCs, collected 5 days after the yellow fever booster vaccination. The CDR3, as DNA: TGCGCCAGCAGCTTGGGACAGGGCCTTGAGAGAAACACCATATATTTT. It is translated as CASSLGQGLERNTIYF. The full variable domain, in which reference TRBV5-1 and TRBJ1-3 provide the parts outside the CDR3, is KAGVTQTPRYLIKTRGQQVTLSCSPISGHRSVSWYQQTPGQGLQFLFEYFSETQRNKGNFPGRFSGRQFSNSRSEMNVSTLELGDSALYLCASSLGQGLERNTIYFGEGSWLTVV.